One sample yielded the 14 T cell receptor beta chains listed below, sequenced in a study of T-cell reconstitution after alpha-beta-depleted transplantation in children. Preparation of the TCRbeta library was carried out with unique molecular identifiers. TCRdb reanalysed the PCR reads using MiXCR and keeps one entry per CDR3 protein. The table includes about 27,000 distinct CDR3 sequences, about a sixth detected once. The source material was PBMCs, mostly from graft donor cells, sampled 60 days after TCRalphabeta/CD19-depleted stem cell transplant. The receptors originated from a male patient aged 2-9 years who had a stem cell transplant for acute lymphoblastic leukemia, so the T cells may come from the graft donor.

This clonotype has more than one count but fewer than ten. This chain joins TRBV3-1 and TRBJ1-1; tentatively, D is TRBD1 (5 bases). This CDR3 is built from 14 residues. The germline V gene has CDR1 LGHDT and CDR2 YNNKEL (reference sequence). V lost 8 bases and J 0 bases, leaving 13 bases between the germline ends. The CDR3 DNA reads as TGTGCCAGCGGCGAGACAGAAATGAACACTGAAGCTTTCTTT. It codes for CASGETEMNTEAFF.

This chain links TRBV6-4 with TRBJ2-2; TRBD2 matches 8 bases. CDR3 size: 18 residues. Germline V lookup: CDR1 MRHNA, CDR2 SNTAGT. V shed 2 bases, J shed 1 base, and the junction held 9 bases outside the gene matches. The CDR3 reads CASSDDHRGLENTGELFF. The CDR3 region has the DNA TGTGCCAGCAGTGACGACCACCGGGGACTAGAGAACACCGGGGAGCTGTTTTTT.

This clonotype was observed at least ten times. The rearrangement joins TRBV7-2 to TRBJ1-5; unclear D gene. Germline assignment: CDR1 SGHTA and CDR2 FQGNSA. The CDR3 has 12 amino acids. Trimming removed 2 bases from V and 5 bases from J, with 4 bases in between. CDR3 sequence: CASSLQDQPQHF. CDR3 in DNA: TGTGCCAGCAGCTTACAGGATCAGCCCCAGCATTTT.

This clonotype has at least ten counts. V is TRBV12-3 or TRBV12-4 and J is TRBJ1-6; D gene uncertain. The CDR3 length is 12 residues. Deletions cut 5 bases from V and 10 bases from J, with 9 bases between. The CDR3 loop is CASSTIGSPLHF. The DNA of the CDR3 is TGTGCCAGCAGTACAATAGGCTCACCCCTCCACTTT.

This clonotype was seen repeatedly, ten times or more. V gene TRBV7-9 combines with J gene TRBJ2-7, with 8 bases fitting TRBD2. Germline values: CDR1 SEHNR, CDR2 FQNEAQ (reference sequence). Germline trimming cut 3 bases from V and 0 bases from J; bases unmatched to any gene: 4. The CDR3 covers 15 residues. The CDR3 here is CASSFTGGSSYEQYF. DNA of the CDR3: TGTGCCAGCAGCTTCACGGGAGGGAGCTCCTACGAGCAGTACTTC.

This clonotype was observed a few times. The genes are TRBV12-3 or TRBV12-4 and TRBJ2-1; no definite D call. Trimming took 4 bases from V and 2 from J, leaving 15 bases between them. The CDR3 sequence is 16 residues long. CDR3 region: CASSSQQSPPYNEQFF. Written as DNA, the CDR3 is TGTGCCAGCAGTTCCCAACAGAGCCCCCCCTACAATGAGCAGTTCTTC.

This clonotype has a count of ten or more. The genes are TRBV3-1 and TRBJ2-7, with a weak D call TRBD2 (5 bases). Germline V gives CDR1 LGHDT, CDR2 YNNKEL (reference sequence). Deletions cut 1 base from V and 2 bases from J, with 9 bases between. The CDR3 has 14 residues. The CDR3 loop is CASSQGRVAYEQYF. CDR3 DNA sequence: TGTGCCAGCAGCCAAGGGCGGGTTGCCTACGAGCAGTACTTC.

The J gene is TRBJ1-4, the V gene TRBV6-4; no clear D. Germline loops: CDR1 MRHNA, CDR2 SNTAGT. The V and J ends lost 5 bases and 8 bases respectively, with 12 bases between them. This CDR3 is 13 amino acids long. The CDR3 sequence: CASSPGLGEKLFF. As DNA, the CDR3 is TGTGCCAGCAGTCCCGGCCTCGGAGAAAAACTGTTTTTT.

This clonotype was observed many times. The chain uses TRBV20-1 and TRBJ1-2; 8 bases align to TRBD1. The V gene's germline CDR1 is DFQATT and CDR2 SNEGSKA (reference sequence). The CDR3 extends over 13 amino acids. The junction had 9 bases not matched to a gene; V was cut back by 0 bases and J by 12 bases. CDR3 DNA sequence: TGCAGTGCTAGAGACAGGGGGCAATCTCTTGACACCTTC. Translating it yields CSARDRGQSLDTF.

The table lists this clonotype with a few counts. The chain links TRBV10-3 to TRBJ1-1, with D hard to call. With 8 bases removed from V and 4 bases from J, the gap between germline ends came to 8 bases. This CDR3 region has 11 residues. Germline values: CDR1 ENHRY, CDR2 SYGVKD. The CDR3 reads CAIGRGTEAFF. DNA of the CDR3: TGTGCCATCGGTAGAGGCACTGAAGCTTTCTTT.

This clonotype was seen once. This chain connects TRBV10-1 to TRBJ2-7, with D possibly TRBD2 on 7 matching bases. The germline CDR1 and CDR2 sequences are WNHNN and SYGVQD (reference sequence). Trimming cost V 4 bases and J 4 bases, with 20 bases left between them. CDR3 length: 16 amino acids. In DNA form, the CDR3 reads TGCGCCAGCAGTGGGGACTCAACAGGGAGGGGATACGAGCAGTACTTC. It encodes CASSGDSTGRGYEQYF.

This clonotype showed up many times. The CDR3 protein is CSVGTSGANVLTF. Here the CDR3 DNA reads TGCAGCGTTGGGACATCTGGGGCCAACGTCCTGACTTTC. The rearrangement joins TRBV29-1 to TRBJ2-6; maybe TRBD1 (5 bases). V lost 4 bases and J 1 base, leaving 5 bases between the germline ends. The CDR3 covers 13 residues. Looked up from germline, CDR1 is SQVTM and CDR2 is ANQGSEA.

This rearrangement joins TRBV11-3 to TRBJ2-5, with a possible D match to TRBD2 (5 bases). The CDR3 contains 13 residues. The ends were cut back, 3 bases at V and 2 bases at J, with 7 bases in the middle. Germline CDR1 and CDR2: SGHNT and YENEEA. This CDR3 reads CASSFREQETQYF. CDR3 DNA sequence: TGTGCCAGCAGCTTTAGGGAGCAAGAGACCCAGTACTTC.

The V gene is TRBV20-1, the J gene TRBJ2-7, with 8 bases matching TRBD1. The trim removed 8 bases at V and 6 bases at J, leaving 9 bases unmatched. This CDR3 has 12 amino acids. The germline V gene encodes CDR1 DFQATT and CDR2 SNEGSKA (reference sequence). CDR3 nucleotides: TGCAGTTCCAGACAGGGGACTCTCGAGCAGTACTTC. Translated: CSSRQGTLEQYF.